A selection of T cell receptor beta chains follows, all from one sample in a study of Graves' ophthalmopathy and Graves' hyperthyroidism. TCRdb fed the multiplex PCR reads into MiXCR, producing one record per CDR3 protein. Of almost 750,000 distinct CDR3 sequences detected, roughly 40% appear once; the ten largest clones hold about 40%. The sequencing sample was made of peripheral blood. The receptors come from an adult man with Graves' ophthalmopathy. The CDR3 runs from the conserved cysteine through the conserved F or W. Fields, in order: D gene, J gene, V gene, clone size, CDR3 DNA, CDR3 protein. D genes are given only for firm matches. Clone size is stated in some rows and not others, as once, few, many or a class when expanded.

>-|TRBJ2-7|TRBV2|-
TGTGCCAGCAATCGGGGTAGCTACGAGCAGTACTTC
CASNRGSYEQYF
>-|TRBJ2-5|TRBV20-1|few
TGCAGTGCTGTAGGGTTTGGGGAGACCCAGTACTTC
CSAVGFGETQYF
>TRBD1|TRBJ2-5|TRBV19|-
TGTGCCAGTAGCACACCCGGGACAGGGGAGACCCAGTACTTC
CASSTPGTGETQYF
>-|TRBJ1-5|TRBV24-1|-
TGTGCCAGCAGGTCCAACAGGGCCAGATATCAGCCCCAGCATTTT
CASRSNRARYQPQHF
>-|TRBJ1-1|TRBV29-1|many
TGCAGCGTTAAGCGGACGGCGACAGAGGCTTTCTTT
CSVKRTATEAFF
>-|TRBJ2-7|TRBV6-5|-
TGTGCCAGCCGTCGGGACGGCGCCAACGAGCAGTACTTC
CASRRDGANEQYF
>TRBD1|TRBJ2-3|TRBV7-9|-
TGTGCCAGCAGCTCCCAGGGGGATCGCACAGATACGCAGTATTTT
CASSSQGDRTDTQYF
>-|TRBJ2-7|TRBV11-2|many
TGTGCCAGCAGCTTAGGTCCTATCTACGAGCAGTACTTC
CASSLGPIYEQYF
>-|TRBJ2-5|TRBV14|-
TGTGCCAGCAGCCAAGACAGAACATTCCGAGAGACCCAGTACTTC
CASSQDRTFRETQYF
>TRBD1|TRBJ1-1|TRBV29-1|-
TGCAGCGTTGACCTCGGGACAGGGGGCAAGAGGGACACTGAAGCTTTCTTT
CSVDLGTGGKRDTEAFF
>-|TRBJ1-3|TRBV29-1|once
TGCAGCGTTGAAGATCTCAGGGGATCCTCTGGAAACACCATATATTTT
CSVEDLRGSSGNTIYF
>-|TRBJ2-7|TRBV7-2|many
TGTGCCAGCAGCTATACCTACGAGCAGTACTTC
CASSYTYEQYF
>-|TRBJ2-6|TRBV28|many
TGTGCCAGCAGTCCCCGGACCAACGTCCTGACTTTC
CASSPRTNVLTF
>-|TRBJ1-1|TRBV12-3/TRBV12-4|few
TGTGCCAGCAGTTTTGGCCCCGTGGGTGTCAGGCGCATGGGAGCTTTCTTT
CASSFGPVGVRRMGAFF
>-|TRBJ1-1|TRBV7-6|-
TGTGCCGGCAGCCCCGGGGGTAACACTGAAGCTTTCTTT
CAGSPGGNTEAFF
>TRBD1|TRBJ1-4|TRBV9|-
TGTGCCAGCAGCGGACAGGGGATAGCAACTAATGAAAAACTGTTTTTT
CASSGQGIATNEKLFF
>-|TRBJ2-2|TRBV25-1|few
TGTGCCAGCAGATGGGAGCTCGGGGAGCTGTTTTTT
CASRWELGELFF
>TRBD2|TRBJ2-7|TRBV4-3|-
TGCGCCAGCAGCCACGCAGGCGGGGGCTCCTACGAGCAGTACTTC
CASSHAGGGSYEQYF
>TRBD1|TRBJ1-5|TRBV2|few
TGTGCCAGCTCACCGAGTGGACAGGGGGAAAGTCAGCCCCAGCATTTT
CASSPSGQGESQPQHF
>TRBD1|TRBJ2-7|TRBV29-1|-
TGCAGCGTTGAGTCGCGACAGGGGGTGGCGAGTGAGCAGTACTTC
CSVESRQGVASEQYF
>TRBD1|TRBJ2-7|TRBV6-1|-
TGTGCCAGCGCCGGGACAGGGCTGTACTTC
CASAGTGLYF
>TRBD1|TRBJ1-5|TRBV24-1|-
TGTGCCACCAGTAGTAGCGGACAGGGCAGCAATCAGCCCCAGCATTTT
CATSSSGQGSNQPQHF
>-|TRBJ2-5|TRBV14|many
TGTGCCAGCAGCCAGGCAACGTGGAAGACCCAGTACTTC
CASSQATWKTQYF
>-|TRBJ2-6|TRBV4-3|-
TGCGCCAACAGCCAAGGTGCCAACGTCCTGACTTTC
CANSQGANVLTF
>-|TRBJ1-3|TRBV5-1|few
TGCGCCAGCAGCTGGGACGTAGGAAACACCATATATTTT
CASSWDVGNTIYF
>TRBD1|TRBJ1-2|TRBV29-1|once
TGCAGCGTTGTGAGACAGGGTGGTTACACCTTC
CSVVRQGGYTF
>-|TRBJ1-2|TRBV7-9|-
TGTGCCGGCAGCCGGGGGACCGACTATGGCTACACCTTC
CAGSRGTDYGYTF
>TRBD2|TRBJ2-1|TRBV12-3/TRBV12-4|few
TGTGCCAGCAGCCAATCCCGACTAGCGGTAGGCGATGAGCAGTTCTTC
CASSQSRLAVGDEQFF
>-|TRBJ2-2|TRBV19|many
TGTGCCAGTAGCTCTCTCAGCACCGGGGAGCTGTTTTTT
CASSSLSTGELFF
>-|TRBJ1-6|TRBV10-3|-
TGTGCCAGCAGTTACGAGACCTGGAATTCACCCCTCCACTTT
CASSYETWNSPLHF
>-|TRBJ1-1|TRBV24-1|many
TGTGCCACCAGGGACGGACAGGAAGCTTTCTTT
CATRDGQEAFF
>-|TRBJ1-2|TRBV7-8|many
TGTGCCAGCAGCCCACCTTACTCCTATGGCTACACCTTC
CASSPPYSYGYTF
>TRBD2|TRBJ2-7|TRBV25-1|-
TGTGCCAGCAGTAGCCCCGGGGCTAGCGGGTCCTACGAGCAGTACTTC
CASSSPGASGSYEQYF
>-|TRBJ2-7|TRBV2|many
TGTGCCAGCAGTGAACAGACTCGCGGGGAGCAGTACTTC
CASSEQTRGEQYF
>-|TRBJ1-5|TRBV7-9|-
TGTGCCAGCAGCTTAAACGCTGCCATAGCGCCCCAGCAATTT
CASSLNAAIAPQQF
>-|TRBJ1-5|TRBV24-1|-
TGTGCCAGCAGTGCTTCTGTTGATCAGCCCCAGCATTTT
CASSASVDQPQHF
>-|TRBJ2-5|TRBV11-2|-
TGCGCCAGCAGCCAAGAGACCATGGAGACCCAGTACTTC
CASSQETMETQYF
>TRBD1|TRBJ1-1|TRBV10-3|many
TGTGCCACCCTTCGGACAGGGGTAAACACTGAAGCTTTCTTT
CATLRTGVNTEAFF
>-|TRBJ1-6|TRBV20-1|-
TGCAGTGCCCGAGCTGAGGGACAAGGAGATAATTCACCCCTCCACTTT
CSARAEGQGDNSPLHF
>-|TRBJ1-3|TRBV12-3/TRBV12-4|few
TGTGCCAGCAGTTGGGAGTCTGGAAACACCATATATTTT
CASSWESGNTIYF
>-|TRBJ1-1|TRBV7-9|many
TGTGCCAGCAGCCCAAAAACGTCGAGCGAGATTGAAGCTTTCTTT
CASSPKTSSEIEAFF
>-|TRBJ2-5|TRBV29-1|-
TGCAGCGTAGAACAGGGCCGGGGAGAGACCCAGTACTTC
CSVEQGRGETQYF
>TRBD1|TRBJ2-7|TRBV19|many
TGTGCCAGTAGTATGGGACAGGGGTACGAGCAGTACTTC
CASSMGQGYEQYF
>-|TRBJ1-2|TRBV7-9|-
TGTGCCAGCAGCTTACTCAGGACTAGAAACTATGGCTACACCTTC
CASSLLRTRNYGYTF
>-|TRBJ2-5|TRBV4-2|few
TGTGCCAGCAGCCAAGAGAGGCTGGCGCAGACCCAGTACTTC
CASSQERLAQTQYF
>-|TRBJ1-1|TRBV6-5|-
TGTGCCAGCAGTACCGGGGGGAAAGCTTTCTTT
CASSTGGKAFF
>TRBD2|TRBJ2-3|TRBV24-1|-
TGTGCCACCAGTGATCCGACGACTAGCGGGGGATTGGATACGCAGTATTTT
CATSDPTTSGGLDTQYF
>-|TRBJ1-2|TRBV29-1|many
TGCAGCGCCCAAATCCGGGCCAACTATGGCTACACCTTC
CSAQIRANYGYTF
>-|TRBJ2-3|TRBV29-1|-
TGCAGCGTCCGACAGGCAAGCACAGATACGCAGTATTTT
CSVRQASTDTQYF
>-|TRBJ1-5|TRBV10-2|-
TGCGCCAGCACTATTGATCGGGGTTTGCAGCCCCAGCATTTT
CASTIDRGLQPQHF
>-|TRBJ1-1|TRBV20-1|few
TGCAGTGCAAAGAAACGGGGGGCTGGCACTGAAGCTTTCTTT
CSAKKRGAGTEAFF
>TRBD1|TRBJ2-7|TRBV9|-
TGTGCCAGCAGCCACAGGGGCAAAACCTACGAGCAGTACTTC
CASSHRGKTYEQYF
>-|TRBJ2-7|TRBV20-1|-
TGCAGTGCTAGAGATTTGGCCCACTCCTACGAGCAGTACTTC
CSARDLAHSYEQYF
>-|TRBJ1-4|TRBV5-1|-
TGCGCCAGCAGCTCCAAGGACCCAACTAATGAAAAACTGTTTTTT
CASSSKDPTNEKLFF
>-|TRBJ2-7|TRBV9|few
TGTGCCAGCAGCCGAGCGGGTGGATACGAGCAGTACTTC
CASSRAGGYEQYF
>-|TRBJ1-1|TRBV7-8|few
TGTGCCAGCAGCTTAGTTGGGGGGCTAGGGAACACTGAAGCTTTCTTT
CASSLVGGLGNTEAFF
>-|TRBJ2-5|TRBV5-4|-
TGTGCCAGCAGCTTAGGGGGAACCCTGGGAGAGACCCAGTACTTC
CASSLGGTLGETQYF
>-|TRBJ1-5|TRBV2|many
TGTGCCAGCGCGCGGACTAGTAGCAATCAGCCCCAGCATTTT
CASARTSSNQPQHF
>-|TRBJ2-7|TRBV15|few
TGTGCCACCAGCAGAGAAGCGGGTTTGGGTGAGCAGTACTTC
CATSREAGLGEQYF